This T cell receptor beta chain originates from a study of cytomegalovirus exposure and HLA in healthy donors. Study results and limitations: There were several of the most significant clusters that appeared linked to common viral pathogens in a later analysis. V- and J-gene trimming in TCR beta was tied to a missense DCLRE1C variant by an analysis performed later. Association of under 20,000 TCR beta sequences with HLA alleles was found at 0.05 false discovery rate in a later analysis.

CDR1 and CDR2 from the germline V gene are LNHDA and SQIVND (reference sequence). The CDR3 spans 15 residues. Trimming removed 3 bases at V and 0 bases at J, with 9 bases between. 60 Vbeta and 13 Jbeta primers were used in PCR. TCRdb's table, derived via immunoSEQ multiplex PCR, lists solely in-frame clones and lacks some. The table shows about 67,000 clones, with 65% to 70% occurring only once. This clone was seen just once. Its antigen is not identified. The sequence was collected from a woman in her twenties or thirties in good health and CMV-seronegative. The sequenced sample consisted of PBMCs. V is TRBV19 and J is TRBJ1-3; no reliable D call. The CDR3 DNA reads TGTGCCAGTAGTATGGGGAGGAGCTCTGGAAACACCATATATTTT. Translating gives CASSMGRSSGNTIYF.